A selection of T cell receptor beta chains follows, all from one sample in a study of T cells after somatic rescue of genetic block. Sequenced by immunoSEQ multiplex PCR; TCRdb stores in-frame clones only, minus some. The repertoire holds roughly 65,000 clones, with 85% to 95% as singletons. Sequencing input: peripheral blood mononuclear cells (PBMCs). All receptors derive from a man in his forties. Both conserved end residues are part of each CDR3. Fields, in order: D gene, J gene, clone size, V gene, CDR3 length, CDR3 protein, CDR3 DNA. A D gene is named only where the DNA matches it firmly. Clone size is not always given. Where it is, it says once, few, many or a class for expanded clones.

D gene: NA
J gene: TRBJ1-4
clone size: NA
V gene: TRBV19
CDR3 length: 14
CDR3 protein: CASSRGATNEKLFF
CDR3 DNA: TGTGCCAGTAGTCGGGGTGCAACTAATGAAAAACTGTTTTTT

D gene: NA
J gene: TRBJ2-5
clone size: NA
V gene: TRBV5-4
CDR3 length: 14
CDR3 protein: CASSLDGRQETQYF
CDR3 DNA: TGTGCCAGCAGCTTGGACGGCAGACAAGAGACCCAGTACTTC

D gene: TRBD2
J gene: TRBJ2-2
clone size: NA
V gene: TRBV19
CDR3 length: 16
CDR3 protein: CASTGSSGRFTGELFF
CDR3 DNA: TGTGCCAGTACAGGGTCCAGCGGGAGGTTCACCGGGGAGCTGTTTTTT

D gene: NA
J gene: TRBJ1-1
clone size: NA
V gene: TRBV6-1
CDR3 length: 13
CDR3 protein: CASQRGTNTEAFF
CDR3 DNA: TGTGCCAGCCAACGAGGGACGAACACTGAAGCTTTCTTT

D gene: NA
J gene: TRBJ2-5
clone size: few
V gene: TRBV2
CDR3 length: 14
CDR3 protein: CASSETQAPETQYF
CDR3 DNA: TGTGCCAGCAGCGAGACTCAGGCCCCAGAGACCCAGTACTTC

D gene: NA
J gene: TRBJ1-1
clone size: NA
V gene: TRBV2
CDR3 length: 15
CDR3 protein: CASSEEWGGSTEAFF
CDR3 DNA: TGTGCCAGCAGTGAAGAGTGGGGGGGTTCCACTGAAGCTTTCTTT

D gene: TRBD1
J gene: TRBJ1-4
clone size: NA
V gene: TRBV18
CDR3 length: 14
CDR3 protein: CASSAGTGGEKLFF
CDR3 DNA: TGTGCCAGCTCAGCCGGGACAGGGGGTGAAAAACTGTTTTTT

D gene: NA
J gene: TRBJ2-2
clone size: NA
V gene: TRBV28
CDR3 length: 14
CDR3 protein: CASSHAGATGELFF
CDR3 DNA: TGTGCCAGCAGTCACGCCGGGGCCACCGGGGAGCTGTTTTTT

D gene: NA
J gene: TRBJ2-7
clone size: NA
V gene: TRBV5-1
CDR3 length: 12
CDR3 protein: CASSLPGYEQYF
CDR3 DNA: TGCGCCAGCAGCTTACCAGGGTACGAGCAGTACTTC

D gene: NA
J gene: TRBJ1-2
clone size: NA
V gene: TRBV6-6
CDR3 length: 12
CDR3 protein: CASQGGTYGYTF
CDR3 DNA: TGTGCCAGCCAAGGTGGGACCTATGGCTACACCTTC

D gene: NA
J gene: TRBJ2-5
clone size: NA
V gene: TRBV10-2
CDR3 length: 13
CDR3 protein: CASTSPDGETQYF
CDR3 DNA: TGCGCCAGCACGAGTCCGGATGGGGAGACCCAGTACTTC

D gene: TRBD1
J gene: TRBJ1-1
clone size: NA
V gene: TRBV6-1
CDR3 length: 16
CDR3 protein: CASSELWTGVNTEAFF
CDR3 DNA: TGTGCCAGCAGTGAACTCTGGACAGGGGTGAACACTGAAGCTTTCTTT

D gene: TRBD1
J gene: TRBJ1-3
clone size: NA
V gene: TRBV18
CDR3 length: 16
CDR3 protein: CASSPGTADSGNTIYF
CDR3 DNA: TGTGCCAGCTCACCCGGGACAGCCGACTCTGGAAACACCATATATTTT

D gene: TRBD1
J gene: TRBJ2-4
clone size: NA
V gene: TRBV7-3
CDR3 length: 13
CDR3 protein: CASSLGTGLIQYF
CDR3 DNA: TGTGCCAGCAGCTTAGGGACAGGGTTAATTCAGTACTTC

D gene: NA
J gene: TRBJ2-2
clone size: NA
V gene: TRBV28
CDR3 length: 15
CDR3 protein: CASRTGPLNTGELFF
CDR3 DNA: TGTGCCAGCAGAACCGGGCCCCTGAACACCGGGGAGCTGTTTTTT

D gene: TRBD1
J gene: TRBJ2-1
clone size: NA
V gene: TRBV27
CDR3 length: 14
CDR3 protein: CASSPWTGGNEQFF
CDR3 DNA: TGTGCCAGCAGTCCATGGACAGGGGGAAATGAGCAGTTCTTC

D gene: NA
J gene: TRBJ2-7
clone size: NA
V gene: TRBV27
CDR3 length: 14
CDR3 protein: CASRIQGIPYEQYF
CDR3 DNA: TGTGCCAGCAGGATACAGGGTATCCCCTACGAGCAGTACTTC

D gene: NA
J gene: TRBJ1-1
clone size: NA
V gene: TRBV6-6
CDR3 length: 14
CDR3 protein: CASSSRGLNTEAFF
CDR3 DNA: TGTGCCAGCAGCTCCCGGGGATTGAACACTGAAGCTTTCTTT

D gene: TRBD2
J gene: TRBJ2-3
clone size: NA
V gene: TRBV28
CDR3 length: 15
CDR3 protein: CASSPRGSGSHTQYF
CDR3 DNA: TGTGCCAGCAGTCCCCGGGGTAGCGGGAGTCATACGCAGTATTTT

D gene: NA
J gene: TRBJ1-6
clone size: once
V gene: TRBV19
CDR3 length: 13
CDR3 protein: CASSIARDSPLHF
CDR3 DNA: TGTGCCAGTAGTATAGCACGGGATTCACCCCTCCACTTT

D gene: NA
J gene: TRBJ2-3
clone size: NA
V gene: TRBV11-2
CDR3 length: 17
CDR3 protein: CASSPTGLTFGTDTQYF
CDR3 DNA: TGTGCCAGCAGCCCCACCGGACTGACCTTCGGGACAGATACGCAGTATTTT

D gene: NA
J gene: TRBJ2-7
clone size: NA
V gene: TRBV6-1
CDR3 length: 14
CDR3 protein: CAGRDNREGDEQYF
CDR3 DNA: TGTGCCGGGCGAGACAACAGGGAAGGTGACGAGCAGTACTTC

D gene: NA
J gene: TRBJ1-6
clone size: NA
V gene: TRBV6-5
CDR3 length: 15
CDR3 protein: CASTRARANNSPLHF
CDR3 DNA: TGTGCCAGCACCCGGGCCAGGGCAAATAATTCACCCCTCCACTTT

D gene: NA
J gene: TRBJ1-1
clone size: NA
V gene: TRBV4-1
CDR3 length: 18
CDR3 protein: CASSQDGVGGRGNTEAFF
CDR3 DNA: TGCGCCAGCAGCCAAGATGGGGTCGGAGGGAGGGGGAACACTGAAGCTTTCTTT

D gene: NA
J gene: TRBJ2-2
clone size: NA
V gene: TRBV19
CDR3 length: 16
CDR3 protein: CASSIGSDTFTGELFF
CDR3 DNA: TGTGCCAGTAGTATAGGGTCGGACACCTTCACCGGGGAGCTGTTTTTT

D gene: NA
J gene: TRBJ2-5
clone size: NA
V gene: TRBV7-9
CDR3 length: 16
CDR3 protein: CASSLPQGSRQETQYF
CDR3 DNA: TGTGCCAGCAGCTTACCCCAGGGTAGCAGGCAAGAGACCCAGTACTTC

D gene: TRBD2
J gene: TRBJ2-5
clone size: once
V gene: TRBV7-6
CDR3 length: 18
CDR3 protein: CASSYPSGGAIGQETQYF
CDR3 DNA: TGTGCCAGCAGCTACCCTAGCGGGGGGGCAATAGGCCAAGAGACCCAGTACTTC

D gene: TRBD2
J gene: TRBJ2-5
clone size: NA
V gene: TRBV11-2
CDR3 length: 17
CDR3 protein: CASSSGDGLALQETQYF
CDR3 DNA: TGTGCCAGCAGCTCGGGTGACGGACTAGCACTCCAAGAGACCCAGTACTTC

D gene: NA
J gene: TRBJ2-7
clone size: NA
V gene: TRBV2
CDR3 length: 13
CDR3 protein: CASNRGQMGEQYF
CDR3 DNA: TGTGCCAGCAATCGGGGGCAGATGGGTGAGCAGTACTTC

D gene: TRBD2
J gene: TRBJ2-2
clone size: once
V gene: TRBV7-6
CDR3 length: 15
CDR3 protein: CASSPRGGDTGELFF
CDR3 DNA: TGTGCCAGCAGCCCGCGGGGGGGTGACACCGGGGAGCTGTTTTTT

D gene: NA
J gene: TRBJ1-1
clone size: NA
V gene: TRBV5-4
CDR3 length: 16
CDR3 protein: CASSLADGRGVAEAFF
CDR3 DNA: TGTGCCAGCAGCTTGGCGGACGGGAGGGGGGTGGCTGAAGCTTTCTTT

D gene: NA
J gene: TRBJ2-1
clone size: NA
V gene: TRBV27
CDR3 length: 14
CDR3 protein: CASSLDGLFNEQFF
CDR3 DNA: TGTGCCAGCAGCCTAGATGGCCTCTTCAATGAGCAGTTCTTC

D gene: NA
J gene: TRBJ2-2
clone size: NA
V gene: TRBV12-5
CDR3 length: 15
CDR3 protein: CASGFHRGGNGELFF
CDR3 DNA: TGTGCTAGTGGTTTCCACAGGGGAGGTAACGGGGAGCTGTTTTTT

D gene: TRBD1
J gene: TRBJ2-5
clone size: NA
V gene: TRBV11-3
CDR3 length: 16
CDR3 protein: CASSQPGQEYQETQYF
CDR3 DNA: TGTGCCAGCAGCCAGCCGGGACAGGAGTACCAAGAGACCCAGTACTTC

D gene: NA
J gene: TRBJ2-7
clone size: NA
V gene: TRBV21-1
CDR3 length: 14
CDR3 protein: CASSPRGQTYEQYF
CDR3 DNA: TGTGCCAGCAGCCCCCGGGGACAGACCTACGAGCAGTACTTC

D gene: NA
J gene: TRBJ1-2
clone size: NA
V gene: TRBV5-4
CDR3 length: 11
CDR3 protein: CASSLARIYTF
CDR3 DNA: TGTGCCAGCAGCTTGGCCAGGATCTACACCTTC

D gene: NA
J gene: TRBJ2-1
clone size: NA
V gene: TRBV19
CDR3 length: 14
CDR3 protein: CASSLRHLYNEQFF
CDR3 DNA: TGTGCCAGTAGTCTGCGCCACCTTTACAATGAGCAGTTCTTC

D gene: TRBD1
J gene: TRBJ2-1
clone size: NA
V gene: TRBV5-1
CDR3 length: 15
CDR3 protein: CASSLTGGRVNEQFF
CDR3 DNA: TGCGCCAGCAGCCTGACAGGGGGCAGGGTCAATGAGCAGTTCTTC

D gene: TRBD1
J gene: TRBJ1-2
clone size: NA
V gene: TRBV5-1
CDR3 length: 14
CDR3 protein: CASNRGQGLSGYTF
CDR3 DNA: TGCGCCAGCAACAGAGGACAGGGACTTTCTGGCTACACCTTC

D gene: NA
J gene: TRBJ2-2
clone size: NA
V gene: TRBV19
CDR3 length: 13
CDR3 protein: CASSLPLAGELFF
CDR3 DNA: TGTGCCAGTAGTTTACCCTTGGCCGGGGAGCTGTTTTTT

D gene: NA
J gene: TRBJ2-2
clone size: NA
V gene: TRBV5-1
CDR3 length: 14
CDR3 protein: CASNQGTNTGELFF
CDR3 DNA: TGCGCCAGCAACCAGGGTACCAACACCGGGGAGCTGTTTTTT

D gene: NA
J gene: TRBJ2-5
clone size: NA
V gene: TRBV9
CDR3 length: 13
CDR3 protein: CASSVGWDRTQYF
CDR3 DNA: TGTGCCAGCAGCGTAGGATGGGATCGGACCCAGTACTTC

D gene: TRBD2
J gene: TRBJ2-3
clone size: NA
V gene: TRBV2
CDR3 length: 13
CDR3 protein: CASSPSGRATQYF
CDR3 DNA: TGTGCCAGCAGCCCAAGCGGGAGAGCAACGCAGTATTTT

D gene: NA
J gene: TRBJ1-3
clone size: NA
V gene: TRBV7-9
CDR3 length: 14
CDR3 protein: CASSLVSVSGQIYF
CDR3 DNA: TGTGCCAGCAGCTTAGTGTCCGTCTCAGGTCAAATATATTTT

D gene: NA
J gene: TRBJ1-5
clone size: NA
V gene: TRBV7-8
CDR3 length: 15
CDR3 protein: CASSQLGGVFQPQHF
CDR3 DNA: TGTGCCAGCAGCCAACTCGGGGGGGTATTTCAGCCCCAGCATTTT

D gene: NA
J gene: TRBJ2-5
clone size: NA
V gene: TRBV29-1
CDR3 length: 11
CDR3 protein: CSVGPQGTQYF
CDR3 DNA: TGCAGCGTTGGCCCACAGGGGACCCAGTACTTC

D gene: NA
J gene: TRBJ1-1
clone size: NA
V gene: TRBV6-5
CDR3 length: 12
CDR3 protein: CASRGGGTEAFF
CDR3 DNA: TGTGCCAGCAGGGGGGGAGGCACTGAAGCTTTCTTT

D gene: NA
J gene: TRBJ1-5
clone size: NA
V gene: TRBV4-1
CDR3 length: 16
CDR3 protein: CASSHVSTGGNQPQHF
CDR3 DNA: TGCGCCAGCAGCCACGTCTCGACAGGAGGCAATCAGCCCCAGCATTTT

D gene: TRBD1
J gene: TRBJ2-2
clone size: NA
V gene: TRBV4-1
CDR3 length: 18
CDR3 protein: CASSHNPTTGTGGRELFF
CDR3 DNA: TGCGCCAGCAGCCATAACCCAACGACCGGGACAGGGGGTCGGGAGCTGTTTTTT

D gene: TRBD1
J gene: TRBJ2-1
clone size: NA
V gene: TRBV4-3
CDR3 length: 16
CDR3 protein: CASSQVDRGYYNEQFF
CDR3 DNA: TGCGCCAGCAGCCAAGTCGACAGGGGCTACTACAATGAGCAGTTCTTC

D gene: TRBD1
J gene: TRBJ1-5
clone size: NA
V gene: TRBV28
CDR3 length: 17
CDR3 protein: CASRKKWTGYSNQPQHF
CDR3 DNA: TGTGCCAGCAGAAAAAAGTGGACAGGCTATAGCAATCAGCCCCAGCATTTT

D gene: TRBD1
J gene: TRBJ2-7
clone size: NA
V gene: TRBV19
CDR3 length: 14
CDR3 protein: CASSILGQAREQYF
CDR3 DNA: TGTGCCAGTAGTATCCTCGGACAGGCACGCGAGCAGTACTTC

D gene: TRBD1
J gene: TRBJ2-3
clone size: NA
V gene: TRBV5-5
CDR3 length: 17
CDR3 protein: CASSLAGTGGSTDTQYF
CDR3 DNA: TGTGCCAGCAGCTTGGCCGGGACAGGGGGGAGCACAGATACGCAGTATTTT

D gene: TRBD2
J gene: TRBJ2-1
clone size: NA
V gene: TRBV7-6
CDR3 length: 15
CDR3 protein: CASSLGPSGSDEQFF
CDR3 DNA: TGTGCCAGCAGCCTAGGCCCTAGCGGGAGTGATGAGCAGTTCTTC